A selection of T cell receptor beta chains follows, all from one sample in a study of cytomegalovirus exposure and HLA in healthy donors. Only in-frame clones appear in the TCRdb table, and some are missing; sequencing was by immunoSEQ multiplex PCR. The sample shows 170,000 or so clones, under 85% of them seen only once. Sequencing was carried out using PBMCs. The receptors originated from a man in his fifties or sixties in good health and CMV-seronegative. Each CDR3 is given with its conserved first and last residue. Each record gives: CDR3 protein, CDR3 DNA, V gene, clone size, D gene, J gene. The D gene is left open where the match is weak. Clone size appears in some rows only: once, few, many, or a class for an expanded clone.

CASSKRGWDREALTNGYTF	TGTGCCAGCAGCAAACGGGGTTGGGACAGGGAAGCTCTTACTAATGGCTACACCTTC	TRBV9	.	TRBD1	TRBJ1-2
CASSFVLDTEAFF	TGTGCCAGCAGCTTTGTTCTTGACACTGAAGCTTTCTTT	TRBV7-9	.	.	TRBJ1-1
CASSAGQGAGYTF	TGTGCCAGCTCTGCGGGACAGGGGGCCGGCTACACCTTC	TRBV18	.	TRBD1	TRBJ1-2
CAISEGVPEAFF	TGTGCCATCAGTGAGGGAGTCCCGGAAGCTTTCTTT	TRBV10-3	.	.	TRBJ1-1
CASSFYQLAGGYEQYF	TGTGCCAGCAGCTTCTACCAGCTAGCGGGAGGGTACGAGCAGTACTTC	TRBV5-6	.	TRBD2	TRBJ2-7
CASSLGSIASYNEQFF	TGCGCCAGCAGCTTGGGGTCCATAGCCTCCTACAATGAGCAGTTCTTC	TRBV5-1	.	.	TRBJ2-1
CARDRGRQLTGEQYF	TGTGCCAGAGACAGGGGGCGTCAGTTGACCGGAGAGCAGTACTTC	TRBV27	.	TRBD1	TRBJ2-7
CASSLSGFRNTGELFF	TGTGCCAGCAGCTTATCGGGGTTTCGGAACACCGGGGAGCTGTTTTTT	TRBV11-2	.	.	TRBJ2-2
CASSAAGTSKNIQYF	TGTGCCAGCAGCGCGGCCGGGACTTCCAAAAACATTCAGTACTTC	TRBV5-4	.	.	TRBJ2-4
CASSKEAGVSSGTAETQYF	TGTGCCAGCAGCAAAGAAGCCGGGGTTAGTAGCGGGACGGCGGAGACCCAGTACTTC	TRBV21-1	.	.	TRBJ2-5
CASSPRAGRANEQFF	TGTGCCAGCAGCCCCCGAGCGGGAAGGGCGAATGAGCAGTTCTTC	TRBV7-2	.	TRBD2	TRBJ2-1
CASSEGLAGMVDTQYF	TGTGCCAGCAGTGAAGGACTAGCGGGAATGGTAGATACGCAGTATTTT	TRBV6-1	once	TRBD2	TRBJ2-3